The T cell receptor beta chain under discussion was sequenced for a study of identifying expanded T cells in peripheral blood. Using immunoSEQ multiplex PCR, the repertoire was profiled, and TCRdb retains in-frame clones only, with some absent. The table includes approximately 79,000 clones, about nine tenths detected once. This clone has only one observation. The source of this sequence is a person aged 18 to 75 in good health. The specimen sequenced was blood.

The DNA for the CDR3 is TGTGCCACCAGCAGAGGCGGGATGATCCAAGAGACCCAGTACTTC. The encoded protein is CATSRGGMIQETQYF. V gene TRBV15 combines with J gene TRBJ2-5; tentative D call: TRBD2 (6 bases). V shed 1 base and J shed 1 base, with 10 bases lying between them. There are 15 residues in the CDR3. Germline CDR1 and CDR2: LNHNV and YYDKDF (reference sequence).